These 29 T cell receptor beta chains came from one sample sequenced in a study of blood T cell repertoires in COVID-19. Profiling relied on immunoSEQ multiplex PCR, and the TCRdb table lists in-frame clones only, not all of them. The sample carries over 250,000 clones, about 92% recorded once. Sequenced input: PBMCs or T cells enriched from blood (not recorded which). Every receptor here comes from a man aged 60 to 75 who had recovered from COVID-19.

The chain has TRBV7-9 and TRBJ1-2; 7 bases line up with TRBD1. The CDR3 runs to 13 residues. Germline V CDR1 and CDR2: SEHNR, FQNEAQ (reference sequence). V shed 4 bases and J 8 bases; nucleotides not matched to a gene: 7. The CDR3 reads CASSSTGHKGYTF. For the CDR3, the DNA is TGTGCCAGCAGCTCGACAGGGCACAAGGGCTACACCTTC.

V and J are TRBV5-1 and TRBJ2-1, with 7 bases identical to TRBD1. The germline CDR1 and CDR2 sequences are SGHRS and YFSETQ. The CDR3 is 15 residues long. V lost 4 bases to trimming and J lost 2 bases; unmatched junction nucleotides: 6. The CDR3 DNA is TGCGCCAGCAGCCAAACAGGGGAACCCTACAATGAGCAGTTCTTC. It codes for CASSQTGEPYNEQFF.

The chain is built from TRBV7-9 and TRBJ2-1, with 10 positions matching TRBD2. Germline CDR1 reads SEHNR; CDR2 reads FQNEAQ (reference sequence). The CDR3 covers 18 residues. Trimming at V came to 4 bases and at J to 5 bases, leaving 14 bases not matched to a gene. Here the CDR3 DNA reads TGTGCCAGCAGCTCTACTGTCCTAGCGGGAGAGGGGAACAATGAGCAGTTCTTC. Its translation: CASSSTVLAGEGNNEQFF.

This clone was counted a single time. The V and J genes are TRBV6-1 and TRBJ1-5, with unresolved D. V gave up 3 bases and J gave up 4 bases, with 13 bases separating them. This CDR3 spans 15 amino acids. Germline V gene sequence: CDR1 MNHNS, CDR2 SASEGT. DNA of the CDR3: TGTGCCAGCAGTGAGATTCGGGCGGGGAATCAGCCCCAGCATTTT. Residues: CASSEIRAGNQPQHF.

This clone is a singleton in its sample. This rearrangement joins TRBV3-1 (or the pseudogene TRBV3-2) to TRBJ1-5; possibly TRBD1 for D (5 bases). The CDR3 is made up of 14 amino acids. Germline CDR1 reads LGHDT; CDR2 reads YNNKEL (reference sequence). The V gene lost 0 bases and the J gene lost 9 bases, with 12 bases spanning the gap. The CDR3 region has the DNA TGTGCCAGCAGCCAAGATGCAGGGCAGCCGCCCCAGCATTTT. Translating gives CASSQDAGQPPQHF.

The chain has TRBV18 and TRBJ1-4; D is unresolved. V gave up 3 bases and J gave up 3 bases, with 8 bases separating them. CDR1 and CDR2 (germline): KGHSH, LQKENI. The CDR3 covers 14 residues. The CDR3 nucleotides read TGTGCCAGCTCACCCCGCGGGGCTAATGAAAAACTGTTTTTT. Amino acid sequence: CASSPRGANEKLFF.

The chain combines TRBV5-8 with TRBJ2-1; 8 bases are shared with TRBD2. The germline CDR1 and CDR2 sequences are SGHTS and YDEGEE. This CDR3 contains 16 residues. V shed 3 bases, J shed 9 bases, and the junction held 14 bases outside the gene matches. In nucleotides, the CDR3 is TGTGCCAGCAGCTCCGGACTAGCCTGGAGACCCAGTGAGCAGTTCTTC. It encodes CASSSGLAWRPSEQFF.

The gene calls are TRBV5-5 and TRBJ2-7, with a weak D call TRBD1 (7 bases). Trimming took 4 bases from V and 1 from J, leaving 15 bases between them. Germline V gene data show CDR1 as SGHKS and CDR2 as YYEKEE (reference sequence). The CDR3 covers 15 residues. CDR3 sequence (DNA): TGTGCCAGCAGCCGCCTGGAGGGGGCTTCCTACGAGCAGTACTTC. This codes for CASSRLEGASYEQYF.

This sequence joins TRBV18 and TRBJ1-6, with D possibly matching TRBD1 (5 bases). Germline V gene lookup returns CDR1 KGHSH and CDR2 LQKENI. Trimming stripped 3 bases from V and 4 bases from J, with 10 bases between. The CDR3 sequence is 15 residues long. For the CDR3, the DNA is TGTGCCAGCTCACCGATTCAGGGTTATAATTCACCCCTCCACTTT. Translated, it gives CASSPIQGYNSPLHF. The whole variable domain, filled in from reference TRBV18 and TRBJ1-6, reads NAGVMQNPRHLVRRRGQEARLRCSPMKGHSHVYWYRQLPEEGLKFMVYLQKENIIDESGMPKERFSAEFPKEGPSILRIQQVVRGDSAAYFCASSPIQGYNSPLHFGNGTRLTVT.

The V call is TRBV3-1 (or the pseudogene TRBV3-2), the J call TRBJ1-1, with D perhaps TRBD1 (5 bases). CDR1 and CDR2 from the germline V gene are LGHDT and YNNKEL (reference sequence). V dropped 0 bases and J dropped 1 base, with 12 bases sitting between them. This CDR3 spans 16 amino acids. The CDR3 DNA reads TGTGCCAGCAGCCAAGATTGGGGCAGCTGGAACACTGAAGCTTTCTTT. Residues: CASSQDWGSWNTEAFF.

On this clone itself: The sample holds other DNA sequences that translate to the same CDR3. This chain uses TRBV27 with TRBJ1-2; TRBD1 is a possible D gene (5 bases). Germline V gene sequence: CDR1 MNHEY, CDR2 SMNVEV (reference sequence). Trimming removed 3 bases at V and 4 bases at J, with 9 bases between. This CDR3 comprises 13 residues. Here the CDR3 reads CASSLAGSYGYTF. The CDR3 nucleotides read TGTGCCAGCAGTTTGGCAGGGTCCTATGGCTACACCTTC.

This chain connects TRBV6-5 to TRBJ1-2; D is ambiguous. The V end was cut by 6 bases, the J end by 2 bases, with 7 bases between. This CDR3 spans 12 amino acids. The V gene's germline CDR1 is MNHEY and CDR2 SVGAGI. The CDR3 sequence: CASSEFNYGYTF. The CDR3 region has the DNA TGTGCCAGCAGCGAGTTCAACTATGGCTACACCTTC.

CDR3 residues: CASSQEPGQGIEQFF. The CDR3 coding sequence is TGTGCCAGCAGCCAGGAACCGGGACAGGGGATTGAGCAGTTCTTC. The chain uses TRBV4-2 and TRBJ2-1, with 10 nucleotides matching TRBD1. Germline loops: CDR1 LGHNA, CDR2 YNFKEQ. Unmatched junction bases numbered 8, after V lost 3 bases and J lost 9 bases. The CDR3 spans 15 residues.

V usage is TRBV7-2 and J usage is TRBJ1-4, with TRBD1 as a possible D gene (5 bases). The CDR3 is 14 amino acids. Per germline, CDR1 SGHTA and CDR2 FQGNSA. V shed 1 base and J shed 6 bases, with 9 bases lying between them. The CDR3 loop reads CASSLVAGYEKLFF. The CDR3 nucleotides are TGTGCCAGCAGCTTAGTGGCAGGGTATGAAAAACTGTTTTTT. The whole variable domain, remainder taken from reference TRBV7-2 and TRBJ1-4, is GAGVSQSPSNKVTEKGKDVELRCDPISGHTALYWYRQSLGQGLEFLIYFQGNSAPDKSGLPSDRFSAERTGGSVSTLTIQRTQQEDSAVYLCASSLVAGYEKLFFGSGTQLSVL.

CDR3 residues: CASSYLEAGASGSYEQYF. In nucleotides, the CDR3 is TGTGCCAGCAGTTACCTCGAAGCTGGGGCTAGCGGGAGCTACGAGCAGTACTTC. The chain combines TRBV6-2 or TRBV6-3 with TRBJ2-7; 10 bases are a match to TRBD2. The trim removed 2 bases at V and 3 bases at J, leaving 13 bases unmatched. The germline gives CDR1 MNHEY, CDR2 SVGEGT. CDR3 length equals 18 residues.

The CDR3 is CASRRDRGGGYGYTF. The CDR3, as DNA: TGTGCCAGCAGAAGGGACAGGGGGGGCGGCTATGGCTACACCTTC. The chain is built from TRBV2 and TRBJ1-2, with TRBD1 matching over 11 bases. The trim removed 6 bases at V and 4 bases at J, leaving 7 bases unmatched. CDR1 and CDR2 from the germline V gene are SNHLY and FYNNEI. This CDR3 contains 15 residues.

The CDR3 protein is CASSYRGWQGGSPLHF. The CDR3, as DNA: TGTGCCAGCAGCTATAGGGGGTGGCAGGGGGGATCACCCCTCCACTTT. The chain joins TRBV7-2 to TRBJ1-6; 7 bases are a match to TRBD1. Losses at the gene ends were 4 bases for V and 10 bases for J; bases not matched to a gene: 13. This CDR3 has 16 amino acids. Germline V gene data show CDR1 as SGHTA and CDR2 as FQGNSA.

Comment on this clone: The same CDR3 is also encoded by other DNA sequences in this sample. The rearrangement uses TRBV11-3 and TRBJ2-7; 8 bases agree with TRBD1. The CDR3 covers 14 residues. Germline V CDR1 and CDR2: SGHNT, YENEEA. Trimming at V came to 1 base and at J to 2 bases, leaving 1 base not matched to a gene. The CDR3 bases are TGTGCCAGCAGCTTAGGACAGGGGCCCTACGAGCAGTACTTC. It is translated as CASSLGQGPYEQYF. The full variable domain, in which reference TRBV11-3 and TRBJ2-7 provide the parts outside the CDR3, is EAGVVQSPRYKIIEKKQPVAFWCNPISGHNTLYWYLQNLGQGPELLIRYENEEAVDDSQLPKDRFSAERLKGVDSTLKIQPAELGDSAVYLCASSLGQGPYEQYFGPGTRLTVT.

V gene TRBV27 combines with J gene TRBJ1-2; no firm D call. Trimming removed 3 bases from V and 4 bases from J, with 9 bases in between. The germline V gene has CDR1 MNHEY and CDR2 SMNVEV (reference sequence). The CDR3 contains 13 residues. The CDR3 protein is CASSFSGSYGYTF. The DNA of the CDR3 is TGTGCCAGCAGTTTTTCGGGATCCTATGGCTACACCTTC.

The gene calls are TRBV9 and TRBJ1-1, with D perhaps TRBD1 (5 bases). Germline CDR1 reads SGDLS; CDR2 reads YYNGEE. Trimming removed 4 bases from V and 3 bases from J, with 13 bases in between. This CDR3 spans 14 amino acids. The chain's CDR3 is CASSPYIRDTEAFF. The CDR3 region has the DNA TGTGCCAGCAGCCCCTACATCAGGGACACTGAAGCTTTCTTT.

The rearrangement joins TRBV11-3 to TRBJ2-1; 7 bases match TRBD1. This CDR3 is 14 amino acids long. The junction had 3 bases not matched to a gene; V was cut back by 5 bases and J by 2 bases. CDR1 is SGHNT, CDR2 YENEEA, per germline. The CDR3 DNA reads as TGTGCCAGCAGCCTCGGGACAGCCTACAATGAGCAGTTCTTC. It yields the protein CASSLGTAYNEQFF.

The CDR3 DNA reads TGTGCCAGCAGCCAAGGTGAGAGCGAGCAGTACTTC. Its protein is CASSQGESEQYF. The genes are TRBV3-1 (or the pseudogene TRBV3-2) and TRBJ2-7; unclear D gene. Looked up from germline, CDR1 is LGHDT and CDR2 is YNNKEL (reference sequence). Deletions cut 1 base from V and 6 bases from J, with 7 bases between. The CDR3 sequence is 12 residues long.

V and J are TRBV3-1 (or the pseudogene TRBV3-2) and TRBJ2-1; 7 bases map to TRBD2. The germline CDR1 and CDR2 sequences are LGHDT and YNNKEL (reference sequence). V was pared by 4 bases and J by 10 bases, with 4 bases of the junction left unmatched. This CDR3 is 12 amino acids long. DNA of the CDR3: TGTGCCAGCAGCCGAGGGAGGGGAGAGCAGTTCTTC. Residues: CASSRGRGEQFF.

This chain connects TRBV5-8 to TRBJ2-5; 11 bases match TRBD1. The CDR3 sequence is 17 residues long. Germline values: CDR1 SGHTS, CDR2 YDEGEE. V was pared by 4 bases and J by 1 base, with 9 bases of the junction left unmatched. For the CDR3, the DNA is TGTGCCAGCAGCCCTGGGGCCGGGACAGGGGGCCAAGAGACCCAGTACTTC. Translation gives CASSPGAGTGGQETQYF.

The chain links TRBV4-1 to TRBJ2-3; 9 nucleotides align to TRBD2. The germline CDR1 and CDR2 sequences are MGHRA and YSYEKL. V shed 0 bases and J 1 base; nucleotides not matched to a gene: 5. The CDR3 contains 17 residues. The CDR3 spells CASSQELAGPRTDTQYF. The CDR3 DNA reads TGCGCCAGCAGCCAAGAGCTAGCGGGACCCCGCACAGATACGCAGTATTTT.

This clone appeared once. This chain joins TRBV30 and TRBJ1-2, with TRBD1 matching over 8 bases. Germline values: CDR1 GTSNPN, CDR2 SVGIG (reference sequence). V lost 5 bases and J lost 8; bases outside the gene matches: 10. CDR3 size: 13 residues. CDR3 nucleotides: TGTGCCTGGTTGACAGGGGTATCTCGCGGCTACACCTTC. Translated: CAWLTGVSRGYTF.

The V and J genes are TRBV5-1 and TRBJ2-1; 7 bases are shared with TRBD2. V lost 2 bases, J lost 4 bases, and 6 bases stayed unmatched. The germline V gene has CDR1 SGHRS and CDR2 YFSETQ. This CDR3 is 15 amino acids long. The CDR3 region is CASSFTSGDYNEQFF. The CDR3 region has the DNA TGCGCCAGCAGCTTTACCAGCGGGGATTACAATGAGCAGTTCTTC.

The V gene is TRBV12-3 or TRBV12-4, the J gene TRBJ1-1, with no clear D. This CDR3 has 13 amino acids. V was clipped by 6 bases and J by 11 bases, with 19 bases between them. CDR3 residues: CASSPLAALGAFF. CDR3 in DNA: TGTGCCAGCAGCCCCCTGGCGGCCTTAGGTGCTTTCTTT.

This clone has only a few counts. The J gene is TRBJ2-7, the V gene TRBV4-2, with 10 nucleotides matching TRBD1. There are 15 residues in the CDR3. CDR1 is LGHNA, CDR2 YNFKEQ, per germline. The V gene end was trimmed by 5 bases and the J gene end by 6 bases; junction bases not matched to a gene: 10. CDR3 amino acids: CASSNSGTGVAEQYF. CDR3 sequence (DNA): TGTGCCAGCAGCAACTCCGGGACAGGGGTCGCCGAGCAGTACTTC.